These 29 T cell receptor beta chains originate from one sample sequenced in a study of blood T cell repertoires in COVID-19. Repertoires were generated with immunoSEQ multiplex PCR, while TCRdb's copy carries only in-frame clones and drops some. The data hold around 86,000 clones, with 83% observed a single time. Material: peripheral blood. Source of these receptors: a woman of 80 years or more with acute or convalescent COVID-19.

The V and J genes are TRBV5-4 and TRBJ2-3; D not resolved. V gave up 4 bases and J gave up 0 bases, with 15 bases separating them. The CDR3 extends over 16 amino acids. Germline CDR1 SGHNT, CDR2 YYREEE (reference sequence). The CDR3 nucleotides are TGTGCCAGCAGCCCCCACTCCCAAATTAGCACAGATACGCAGTATTTT. It translates to CASSPHSQISTDTQYF.

The CDR3: CASSGQGGNQPQHF. The CDR3 nucleotides are TGTGCCAGCAGTGGGCAGGGGGGTAATCAGCCCCAGCATTTT. The rearrangement links TRBV2 to TRBJ1-5, with 7 bases fitting TRBD1. CDR1 and CDR2 from the germline V gene are SNHLY and FYNNEI. After removal of 4 bases from V and 4 bases from J, the junction contained 4 bases not matched to a gene. The CDR3 is 14 amino acids. Using reference TRBV2 and TRBJ1-5 for the parts outside the CDR3, the full variable domain is EPEVTQTPSHQVTQMGQEVILRCVPISNHLYFYWYRQILGQKVEFLVSFYNNEISEKSEIFDDQFSVERPDGSNFTLKIRSTKLEDSAMYFCASSGQGGNQPQHFGDGTRLSIL.

This clone was seen a few times. J is TRBJ2-3 and V is TRBV7-9, with a tentative D call TRBD1 (5 bases). From germline, CDR1 is SEHNR and CDR2 FQNEAQ (reference sequence). The CDR3 sequence is 15 residues long. V was trimmed by 1 base and J by 5 bases, leaving 13 bases between them. CDR3 coding DNA: TGTGCCAGCAGCTTAGGTGGGGCTGGTGGAGATACGCAGTATTTT. Translating gives CASSLGGAGGDTQYF.

This clone was observed a handful of times. This chain joins TRBV6-6 and TRBJ2-4, with D tentatively TRBD2 (6 bases). CDR3 size: 13 residues. CDR1 and CDR2 (germline): MNHNY, SVGAGI (reference sequence). Trimming shortened V by 7 bases and J by 10 bases, and 17 bases separated the two germline ends. The CDR3 nucleotides are TGTGCCAGCAAACACGGAGGGGACCGGATTCAGTACTTC. It codes for CASKHGGDRIQYF.

This sequence joins TRBV11-3 and TRBJ1-6; D ambiguous. Trimming cost V 5 bases and J 12 bases, with 17 bases left between them. The CDR3 sequence is 14 residues long. Germline CDR1 is SGHNT and CDR2 is YENEEA. In nucleotides, the CDR3 is TGTGCCAGCAGCACATATTTGGACTCAGGACCCCTCCACTTT. Translated, it gives CASSTYLDSGPLHF.

The chain carries TRBV7-8 and TRBJ1-1; TRBD1 might be the D (5 bases). The CDR3 covers 18 residues. In germline, CDR1 is SGHVS, CDR2 FQNEAQ. Trimming left V 1 base short and J 6 bases short, with 24 bases between. The CDR3 here is CASSLVLNLGLPGAEAFF. CDR3 sequence (DNA): TGTGCCAGCAGCTTAGTCCTAAATCTAGGGCTCCCGGGGGCTGAAGCTTTCTTT.

This chain uses TRBV29-1 with TRBJ2-5; perhaps TRBD1 as D (6 bases). CDR1 SQVTM and CDR2 ANQGSEA come from the germline V gene. The germline V and J ends were trimmed by 6 bases and 2 bases, with 13 bases remaining between them. The CDR3 spans 13 residues. CDR3 residues: CSVTRGGQETQYF. In DNA, the CDR3 is TGCAGCGTCACGCGAGGGGGACAAGAGACCCAGTACTTC.

This clone was picked up a small number of times. This chain connects TRBV28 to TRBJ2-7, with 9 bases identical to TRBD1. V lost 5 bases and J lost 5; bases outside the gene matches: 10. Germline CDR1 MDHEN, CDR2 SYDVKM. This CDR3 spans 15 amino acids. CDR3 protein: CASSLPLQGANEQYF. In DNA form, the CDR3 reads TGTGCCAGCAGTCTCCCTCTACAGGGGGCCAACGAGCAGTACTTC. Drawing the rest from reference TRBV28 and TRBJ2-7, the complete variable domain is DVKVTQSSRYLVKRTGEKVFLECVQDMDHENMFWYRQDPGLGLRLIYFSYDVKMKEKGDIPEGYSVSREKKERFSLILESASTNQTSMYLCASSLPLQGANEQYFGPGTRLTVT.

V is TRBV7-2 and J is TRBJ1-1; D is possibly TRBD1 (5 bases). The CDR3 runs to 14 residues. Deletions cut 4 bases from V and 1 base from J, with 10 bases between. Germline lookup yields CDR1 SGHTA and CDR2 FQGNSA. The CDR3 protein is CASSYYQGNTEAFF. The DNA for the CDR3 is TGTGCCAGCAGCTACTACCAGGGGAACACTGAAGCTTTCTTT.

The chain recombines TRBV5-1 with TRBJ1-1; 7 bases are shared with TRBD1. Germline CDR1 reads SGHRS; CDR2 reads YFSETQ. The CDR3 is 14 residues long. V was pared by 4 bases and J by 1 base, with 4 bases of the junction left unmatched. DNA for the CDR3: TGCGCCAGCAGCACGGGACAGCCGAACACTGAAGCTTTCTTT. Protein product: CASSTGQPNTEAFF.

The V call is TRBV2, the J call TRBJ2-1; 9 nucleotides match TRBD1. CDR3 size: 14 residues. J gave up 3 bases and V 10 bases, and 7 bases lay outside the gene matches. Looked up from germline, CDR1 is SNHLY and CDR2 is FYNNEI. The CDR3 region is CAIQGGQGYNEQFF. DNA for the CDR3: TGTGCCATTCAGGGGGGACAGGGCTACAATGAGCAGTTCTTC.

This sequence joins TRBV7-2 and TRBJ2-5; D might be TRBD2 (5 bases). CDR1 is SGHTA and CDR2 is FQGNSA in the germline V gene. Trimming cost V 1 base and J 1 base, with 7 bases left between them. The CDR3 totals 14 residues. The CDR3 region is CASSLVSAQETQYF. In DNA, the CDR3 is TGTGCCAGCAGCTTAGTTAGCGCCCAAGAGACCCAGTACTTC.

The chain is built from TRBV15 and TRBJ2-7, with 8 bases identical to TRBD2. V was pared by 0 bases and J by 0 bases, with 1 base of the junction left unmatched. The CDR3 is 15 residues long. The germline V gene has CDR1 LNHNV and CDR2 YYDKDF (reference sequence). As DNA, the CDR3 is TGTGCCACCAGCAGAGAACTAGCGGTCTCCTACGAGCAGTACTTC. This gives the protein CATSRELAVSYEQYF. Supplemented by reference TRBV15 and TRBJ2-7, the full variable domain reads DAMVIQNPRYQVTQFGKPVTLSCSQTLNHNVMYWYQQKSSQAPKLLFHYYDKDFNNEADTPDNFQSRRPNTSFCFLDIRSPGLGDTAMYLCATSRELAVSYEQYFGPGTRLTVT.

This clone was observed a few times. In nucleotides, the CDR3 is TGTGCCAGCACCACCCAAGGGGGCGCCTCAGATACGCAGTATTTT. Translating it yields CASTTQGGASDTQYF. This rearrangement joins TRBV7-3 to TRBJ2-3, with 7 bases that match TRBD1. The V and J ends lost 7 bases and 4 bases, in that order; junction bases with no gene match: 11. The CDR3 has 15 amino acids. Germline V gene data show CDR1 as SGHTA and CDR2 as FQGTGA.

This chain joins TRBV19 and TRBJ2-2, with 9 bases aligning to TRBD2. V dropped 8 bases and J dropped 0; count of bases not matched to a gene: 7. The CDR3 totals 16 residues. Per germline, CDR1 LNHDA and CDR2 SQIVND (reference sequence). CDR3 residues: CASLRLAAANTGELFF. CDR3 in DNA: TGTGCCAGTCTAAGACTAGCGGCGGCGAACACCGGGGAGCTGTTTTTT.

This clone was seen just once. The CDR3 DNA reads TGTGCCAGCAACGGAGGGGTGTTGAATCAGCCCCAGCATTTT. Its protein product is CASNGGVLNQPQHF. J is TRBJ1-5 and V is TRBV28; TRBD1 is a possible D gene (5 bases). The CDR3 is made up of 14 amino acids. V gave up 7 bases and J gave up 4 bases, with 14 bases separating them. The germline CDR1 and CDR2 sequences are MDHEN and SYDVKM.

The V gene is TRBV5-1, the J gene TRBJ1-1; possibly TRBD1 for D (6 bases). CDR1 and CDR2 (germline): SGHRS, YFSETQ. The CDR3 totals 13 residues. V was cut by 0 bases and J by 9 bases, with 12 bases left in between. The CDR3 here is CASSLVQGSKAFF. The DNA of the CDR3 is TGCGCCAGCAGCTTGGTTCAGGGGTCAAAAGCTTTCTTT.

The J gene is TRBJ2-2, the V gene TRBV28; 9 nucleotides line up with TRBD1. The CDR3 has 16 residues. Trimming removed 5 bases from V and 0 bases from J; junction bases left unmatched: 4. The germline CDR1 and CDR2 sequences are MDHEN and SYDVKM. The CDR3 sequence: CASSTTGGANTGELFF. The CDR3 coding sequence is TGTGCCAGCAGTACGACAGGGGGGGCGAACACCGGGGAGCTGTTTTTT.

The rearrangement links TRBV7-9 to TRBJ1-4, with 9 bases fitting TRBD1. The germline V gene encodes CDR1 SEHNR and CDR2 FQNEAQ (reference sequence). J was trimmed by 8 bases and V by 5 bases; bases with no gene match: 6. The CDR3 contains 14 residues. The CDR3 protein is CASSPGTGSEKLFF. CDR3 bases: TGTGCCAGCAGCCCCGGGACAGGGAGCGAAAAACTGTTTTTT.

The rearrangement links TRBV27 to TRBJ2-7; TRBD2 matches 9 bases. This CDR3 is 14 amino acids long. Germline V gene lookup returns CDR1 MNHEY and CDR2 SMNVEV (reference sequence). The V gene end was trimmed by 5 bases and the J gene end by 0 bases; junction bases not matched to a gene: 2. In DNA form, the CDR3 reads TGTGCCAGCAGTCTGACTAGCGGCTCCTACGAGCAGTACTTC. Translation gives CASSLTSGSYEQYF.

The chain carries TRBV19 and TRBJ2-3; unclear D gene. Trimming pared 5 bases from V and 2 bases from J, leaving 11 bases between. This CDR3 is built from 14 residues. The V gene's germline CDR1 is LNHDA and CDR2 SQIVND (reference sequence). CDR3 sequence reads: CASSSSFSTDTQYF. CDR3 sequence (DNA): TGTGCCAGTAGTTCTTCTTTCTCCACAGATACGCAGTATTTT.

This chain joins TRBV28 and TRBJ2-7; 12 bases are a match to TRBD2. This CDR3 region has 14 residues. V trimming: 5 bases; J trimming: 6 bases; junction bases outside the gene matches: 5. Germline V gene lookup returns CDR1 MDHEN and CDR2 SYDVKM. The chain's CDR3 is CASSETSGRTEQYF. Written as DNA, the CDR3 is TGTGCCAGCAGTGAAACTAGCGGGAGGACCGAGCAGTACTTC.

The chain joins TRBV3-1 (or the pseudogene TRBV3-2) to TRBJ1-2; TRBD1 matches 7 bases. V was pared by 7 bases and J by 5 bases, with 1 base of the junction left unmatched. CDR3 size: 11 residues. CDR1 and CDR2 (germline): LGHDT, YNNKEL (reference sequence). This chain's CDR3 is CASKGAYGYTF. DNA for the CDR3: TGTGCCAGCAAGGGGGCGTATGGCTACACCTTC.

This rearrangement joins TRBV29-1 to TRBJ2-1, with TRBD2 matching over 9 bases. Germline V gene sequence: CDR1 SQVTM, CDR2 ANQGSEA. V was pared by 0 bases and J by 7 bases, with 10 bases of the junction left unmatched. The CDR3 is 16 amino acids. The CDR3 DNA follows: TGCAGCGTTGAAGATAATGGGGCGGGAGGGAGGAATGAGCAGTTCTTC. Its translation: CSVEDNGAGGRNEQFF.

This chain connects TRBV7-9 to TRBJ2-1; TRBD1 aligns across 11 bases. CDR3 length: 15 amino acids. CDR1 is SEHNR and CDR2 is FQNEAQ in the germline V gene (reference sequence). Trimming at V came to 4 bases and at J to 7 bases, leaving 6 bases not matched to a gene. CDR3 in amino acids: CASSSPGQGANEQFF. As DNA, the CDR3 is TGTGCCAGCAGCTCCCCCGGACAGGGGGCGAATGAGCAGTTCTTC.

CDR3 DNA: TGTGCCAGCAGCCCACACAGAGAACAGCCCCAGCATTTT. This codes for CASSPHREQPQHF. The rearrangement links TRBV27 to TRBJ1-5; no reliable D call. The CDR3 contains 13 residues. Germline V gene sequence: CDR1 MNHEY, CDR2 SMNVEV (reference sequence). V lost 6 bases, J lost 7 bases, and 13 bases lay in between.

A few counts support this clone. The V and J genes are TRBV2 and TRBJ2-5, with D maybe TRBD1 (5 bases). V was shortened by 7 bases and J by 1 base, with 16 bases between the two germline ends. Germline CDR1 reads SNHLY; CDR2 reads FYNNEI. This CDR3 comprises 15 residues. CDR3 sequence reads: CASTTWGGGQETQYF. CDR3 sequence (DNA): TGTGCCAGCACCACGTGGGGCGGTGGCCAAGAGACCCAGTACTTC.

The chain employs TRBV6-1 and TRBJ2-2, with TRBD1 matching 11 bases. This CDR3 has 16 residues. V trimming: 3 bases; J trimming: 4 bases; junction bases outside the gene matches: 4. CDR1 and CDR2 from the germline V gene are MNHNS and SASEGT. The CDR3 reads CASSDLGQGATGELFF. As DNA, the CDR3 is TGTGCCAGCAGTGACCTCGGACAGGGGGCCACCGGGGAGCTGTTTTTT.

This clone occurred a few times. The chain uses TRBV19 and TRBJ2-1; TRBD2 is a possible D gene (6 bases). Germline-derived CDR1 and CDR2 are LNHDA and SQIVND (reference sequence). The CDR3 length is 13 residues. Trimming cost V 2 bases and J 8 bases, with 10 bases left between them. The CDR3: CASSIRGSHEQFF. The CDR3 nucleotides read TGTGCCAGTAGTATACGGGGGAGCCATGAGCAGTTCTTC.